One and the same sample provided the 19 T cell receptor beta chains below, sequenced in a study of somatic mutations in cytotoxic T cells in rheumatoid arthritis. Produced via immunoSEQ multiplex PCR; TCRdb's table is partial and in-frame only. Of some 20,000 clones listed, roughly four fifths are singletons. Material: CD8+ T cells sorted from blood. The origin of the receptors is an adult with rheumatoid arthritis.

The rearrangement joins TRBV7-8 to TRBJ2-5; D is unresolved. Germline V CDR1 and CDR2: SGHVS, FQNEAQ. Deletions cut 5 bases from V and 5 bases from J, with 15 bases between. The CDR3 spans 14 residues. The CDR3 loop reads CASSEVTGLETQYF. For the CDR3, the DNA is TGTGCCAGCAGCGAGGTGACGGGTTTGGAGACCCAGTACTTC.

The V gene is TRBV9, the J gene TRBJ2-5; TRBD2 is a possible D gene (5 bases). Trimming cost V 3 bases and J 4 bases, with 10 bases left between them. Germline V gives CDR1 SGDLS, CDR2 YYNGEE. There are 13 residues in the CDR3. CDR3 residues: CASSDPLVETQYF. CDR3 DNA: TGTGCCAGCAGCGACCCACTAGTAGAGACCCAGTACTTC.

The chain recombines TRBV5-1 with TRBJ2-1; D unclear. Per the germline V gene, CDR1 is SGHRS and CDR2 is YFSETQ. The germline V and J ends were trimmed by 0 bases and 0 bases, with 7 bases remaining between them. CDR3 length: 15 amino acids. The chain's CDR3 is CASSLAESSYNEQFF. The CDR3 DNA is TGCGCCAGCAGCTTGGCCGAGAGCTCCTACAATGAGCAGTTCTTC.

The J gene is TRBJ2-2, the V gene TRBV25-1; D remains ambiguous. In germline, CDR1 is MGHDK, CDR2 SYGVNS. There are 16 residues in the CDR3. Trimming took off 1 base at V and 0 bases at J, with 9 bases between the two ends. CDR3 sequence reads: CASSEFVSSNTGELFF. The CDR3 region has the DNA TGTGCCAGCAGTGAATTCGTGAGTTCGAACACCGGGGAGCTGTTTTTT.

This chain links TRBV9 with TRBJ2-1; 9 bases map to TRBD1. The germline gives CDR1 SGDLS, CDR2 YYNGEE. The J segment lost 9 bases and the V segment lost 2 bases, leaving 3 bases of the junction unmatched. This CDR3 is built from 13 residues. For the CDR3, the DNA is TGTGCCAGCAGCGTGGGGACAGGGAGTGAGCAGTTCTTC. Translation: CASSVGTGSEQFF.

The J gene is TRBJ2-5, the V gene TRBV7-9; D call uncertain. This CDR3 is built from 10 residues. Germline CDR1 reads SEHNR; CDR2 reads FQNEAQ (reference sequence). Trimming removed 5 bases from V and 4 bases from J, with 2 bases in between. The CDR3 DNA sequence: TGTGCCAGCAGCGGAGAGACCCAGTACTTC. This encodes CASSGETQYF.

This clone came up once. The V call is TRBV29-1, the J call TRBJ1-1, with a tentative D call TRBD1 (5 bases). With 0 bases removed from V and 2 bases from J, the gap between germline ends came to 10 bases. Per germline, CDR1 SQVTM and CDR2 ANQGSEA. The CDR3 spans 14 residues. CDR3 coding DNA: TGCAGCGTTGAAGAATGGGGGTCCAACACTGAAGCTTTCTTT. Protein product: CSVEEWGSNTEAFF.

This clone occurred a few times. A read error may produce the germline difference seen at one junction end. CDR3 DNA sequence: TGTGCCAGCAGTCAAGGACTCGCTGGAACGCAGTATTTT. This gives the protein CASSQGLAGTQYF. The V and J genes are TRBV4-2 and TRBJ2-3; possible D gene TRBD2, 5 bases. Germline lookup yields CDR1 LGHNA and CDR2 YNFKEQ. CDR3 length: 13 amino acids.

The chain has TRBV11-2 and TRBJ2-7; no clear D gene. V was clipped by 5 bases and J by 3 bases, with 17 bases between them. This CDR3 spans 15 amino acids. In germline, CDR1 is SGHAT, CDR2 FQNNGV. The CDR3 loop reads CASSPTNRGYYEQYF. CDR3 nucleotide sequence: TGTGCCAGCAGCCCGACAAACCGTGGCTACTACGAGCAGTACTTC.

A single count supports this clone. The rearrangement uses TRBV14 and TRBJ1-1; D unresolved. The V and J ends lost 4 bases and 5 bases respectively, with 20 bases between them. From germline, CDR1 is SGHDN and CDR2 FVKESK. The CDR3 length is 16 residues. The DNA of the CDR3 is TGTGCCAGCAGCCCCGGGCTTATGGCAGGTGGTACTGAAGCTTTCTTT. It encodes CASSPGLMAGGTEAFF.

The rearrangement links TRBV7-3 to TRBJ2-5, with 9 bases matching TRBD1. The germline V gene encodes CDR1 SGHTA and CDR2 FQGTGA. CDR3 length equals 14 residues. Trimming cost V 5 bases and J 4 bases; bases outside gene matches: 5. As DNA, the CDR3 is TGTGCCAGCAGCCCCGGACAGGGGCCAGAGACCCAGTACTTC. Translation gives CASSPGQGPETQYF.

The chain links TRBV5-4 to TRBJ2-2; 7 bases map to TRBD1. CDR1 SGHNT and CDR2 YYREEE come from the germline V gene (reference sequence). This CDR3 region has 15 residues. Unmatched junction bases numbered 7, after V lost 5 bases and J lost 3 bases. The CDR3 nucleotides are TGTGCCAGCAGTCCCGACAGGGACCACACCGGGGAGCTGTTTTTT. This sequence encodes CASSPDRDHTGELFF.

The V call is TRBV5-8, the J call TRBJ2-1; TRBD1 agrees at 10 bases. V was clipped by 4 bases and J by 4 bases; unmatched bases: 8. Germline CDR1 and CDR2: SGHTS and YDEGEE. The length of the CDR3 is 16 residues. The CDR3: CASSAEGTGVYNEQFF. In DNA, the CDR3 is TGTGCCAGCAGCGCCGAAGGGACAGGGGTATACAATGAGCAGTTCTTC.

V and J are TRBV5-6 and TRBJ2-1; weak D call: TRBD2 (6 bases). CDR3 length equals 15 residues. V dropped 1 base and J dropped 5 bases, with 13 bases sitting between them. The germline V gene encodes CDR1 SGHDT and CDR2 YYEEEE. This CDR3 reads CASSLPGELDNEQFF. CDR3 DNA: TGTGCCAGCAGCTTGCCGGGGGAGTTGGACAATGAGCAGTTCTTC.

This clone was recorded only once. One end of the junction varies from germline; a read error may be responsible. The chain is built from TRBV6-5 and TRBJ1-4; 7 bases match TRBD1. Germline-derived CDR1 and CDR2 are MNHEY and SVGAGI. This CDR3 comprises 14 residues. This chain's CDR3 is CASSVTERGRKTVF. In DNA form, the CDR3 reads TGTGCCAGCAGTGTGACGGAGAGGGGGCGAAAAACTGTTTTT.

This clone appeared a few times. The chain links TRBV19 to TRBJ2-2; D call uncertain. Between the trimmed V and J ends, which lost 7 bases and 1 base, there was a span of 13 bases. CDR3 length: 15 amino acids. From germline, CDR1 is LNHDA and CDR2 SQIVND (reference sequence). DNA for the CDR3: TGTGCCAGTAACCCGCGCGGTTGGAACACCGGGGAGCTGTTTTTT. Its translation: CASNPRGWNTGELFF.

The chain links TRBV9 to TRBJ1-2; the D is unclear. Germline CDR1 is SGDLS and CDR2 is YYNGEE. This CDR3 region has 15 residues. V was clipped by 0 bases and J by 2 bases, with 11 bases between them. The CDR3 here is CASSVDGSRNYGYTF. The CDR3 coding sequence is TGTGCCAGCAGCGTAGATGGCAGCCGGAACTATGGCTACACCTTC.

The genes are TRBV9 and TRBJ2-1, with D possibly TRBD1 on 7 matching bases. CDR3 size: 20 residues. Trimming removed 3 bases at V and 0 bases at J, with 25 bases between. Per germline, CDR1 SGDLS and CDR2 YYNGEE. The CDR3 loop is CASSARGGTAPFSSYNEQFF. CDR3 DNA sequence: TGTGCCAGCAGCGCGAGAGGAGGGACAGCTCCTTTTAGCTCCTACAATGAGCAGTTCTTC.

The chain uses TRBV2 and TRBJ2-2; 8 bases line up with TRBD1. Germline assignment: CDR1 SNHLY and CDR2 FYNNEI. The V and J ends lost 3 bases and 3 bases, in that order; junction bases with no gene match: 9. The CDR3 extends over 17 amino acids. CDR3 in DNA: TGTGCCAGCAGTGAGAGGGGGGACAGGATTGACACCGGGGAGCTGTTTTTT. Its translation is CASSERGDRIDTGELFF.